This T cell receptor beta chain was found in a study of shared clonotypes between healthy human individuals. Study-level points and caveats: Shared across a handful of donors were 5% to 6% of the naive CD4 clonotypes.

Details on this clone: The antigen is not known.

Sequencing used immunoSEQ multiplex PCR; TCRdb keeps in-frame clones, though not all of them. The table includes around 2,000,000 clones, less than 95% detected once. It was CD45RO-negative cells, positively selected for CCR7, that made up naive CD8 cells, with terminally differentiated effector memory CD45RA+ cells excluded. The TCR comes from a young man in good health. What was sequenced was naive CD8+ T cells sorted from blood.

The CDR3 reads CASSLDTSYPAADTQYF. The DNA for the CDR3 is TGTGCCAGCAGCTTAGATACATCGTACCCCGCGGCAGATACGCAGTATTTT. V gene TRBV11-3 combines with J gene TRBJ2-3; D gene ambiguous. The CDR3 sequence is 17 residues long. The germline V gene has CDR1 SGHNT and CDR2 YENEEA. Trimming left V 0 bases short and J 4 bases short, with 17 bases between.